The 14 T cell receptor beta chains reported below all come from one sample, sequenced in a study of Ad26.COV2.S vaccination and SARS-CoV-2 variants. Profiling relied on immunoSEQ multiplex PCR, and the TCRdb table lists in-frame clones only, not all of them. The data contain about 680,000 clones, roughly 90% of them singletons. Sample treatment: 19 received Ad26.COV2.S at low or high dose, single or two shots; a few received placebo; per-sample allocation not given. On day 63 after the first injection, vaccine and placebo recipients gave samples. Sequences were derived from peripheral blood, sampled in a trial of Ad26.COV2.S vaccine versus placebo. The receptors shown here come from a person between 18 and 60 years old who received the Ad26.COV2.S COVID-19 vaccine or a placebo.

The chain carries TRBV27 and TRBJ2-1; 7 bases are shared with TRBD1. This CDR3 contains 12 residues. Germline V lookup: CDR1 MNHEY, CDR2 SMNVEV (reference sequence). V lost 5 bases, J lost 9 bases, and 4 bases stayed unmatched. DNA of the CDR3: TGTGCCAGCAGTCCTCACAGGGGTGAGCAGTTCTTC. Encoded protein: CASSPHRGEQFF.

As concerns this clone: Other DNA sequences from this sample encode an identical CDR3 as well. This chain links TRBV19 with TRBJ2-1, with 13 bases that match TRBD2. In germline, CDR1 is LNHDA, CDR2 SQIVND (reference sequence). V lost 4 bases, J lost 4 bases, and 1 base stayed unmatched. The CDR3 runs to 15 residues. CDR3 sequence reads: CASSRTSGGYNEQFF. CDR3 bases: TGTGCCAGTAGTAGGACTAGCGGGGGATACAATGAGCAGTTCTTC.

V gene TRBV5-4 combines with J gene TRBJ2-7; unclear D gene. The CDR3 contains 13 residues. The ends were cut back, 1 base at V and 0 bases at J, with 5 bases in the middle. In germline, CDR1 is SGHNT, CDR2 YYREEE (reference sequence). The CDR3: CASSLPHSYEQYF. The CDR3 nucleotides are TGTGCCAGCAGCTTGCCTCACTCCTACGAGCAGTACTTC.

The CDR3 DNA reads as TGCGCCAGCAGCCAAGATTTCATTTTTTGGCGACAAAGGGAAGCTTTCTTT. Protein: CASSQDFIFWRQREAFF. The J gene is TRBJ1-1, the V gene TRBV4-3, with D unresolved. CDR1 is LGHNA, CDR2 YSLEER, per germline. V shed 0 bases and J shed 8 bases, with 22 bases lying between them. The CDR3 length is 17 residues.

This clone was seen only once. V gene TRBV7-8 combines with J gene TRBJ1-4; D uncertain. V lost 5 bases and J lost 6, with 13 bases in between. In germline, CDR1 is SGHVS, CDR2 FQNEAQ. This CDR3 has 14 residues. The CDR3 DNA follows: TGTGCCAGCAGCCAACGGACTGTATATGAAAAACTGTTTTTT. The encoded protein is CASSQRTVYEKLFF.

The chain recombines TRBV5-1 with TRBJ2-1; D possibly corresponds to TRBD2 (6 bases). CDR1 SGHRS and CDR2 YFSETQ come from the germline V gene. The CDR3 extends over 16 amino acids. V was clipped by 7 bases and J by 0 bases, with 17 bases between them. The CDR3 region is CASGGSHGNSYNEQFF. CDR3 DNA: TGCGCCAGCGGGGGGTCTCACGGGAACTCCTACAATGAGCAGTTCTTC.

The chain links TRBV7-9 to TRBJ2-7; 8 nucleotides align to TRBD1. Germline CDR1 SEHNR, CDR2 FQNEAQ (reference sequence). The CDR3 sequence is 14 residues long. J was trimmed by 2 bases and V by 5 bases; bases with no gene match: 5. CDR3 protein: CASSMTGDTYEQYF. As DNA, the CDR3 is TGTGCCAGCAGCATGACAGGGGATACCTACGAGCAGTACTTC.

The V gene is TRBV6-6, the J gene TRBJ1-6; 8 nucleotides align to TRBD1. J gave up 10 bases and V 4 bases, and 9 bases lay outside the gene matches. The CDR3 consists of 15 residues. The V gene's germline CDR1 is MNHNY and CDR2 SVGAGI (reference sequence). CDR3 DNA sequence: TGTGCCAGCAGTTCGCGGACAGGGCAAGGATCACCCCTCCACTTT. Its translation is CASSSRTGQGSPLHF.

V usage is TRBV5-1 and J usage is TRBJ2-1, with 7 bases matching TRBD2. CDR1 is SGHRS and CDR2 is YFSETQ in the germline V gene. After removal of 0 bases from V and 0 bases from J, the junction contained 3 bases not matched to a gene. The CDR3 extends over 16 amino acids. The CDR3: CASSLVPSGSYNEQFF. The DNA of the CDR3 is TGCGCCAGCAGCTTGGTACCTAGCGGCTCCTACAATGAGCAGTTCTTC.

V usage is TRBV13 and J usage is TRBJ1-5, with D uncertain. Germline loops: CDR1 PRHDT, CDR2 FYEKMQ (reference sequence). The V end was cut by 8 bases, the J end by 7 bases, with 12 bases between. This CDR3 has 12 amino acids. This chain's CDR3 is CASLFNGQPQHF. The CDR3 DNA reads TGTGCCAGCCTCTTCAATGGACAGCCCCAGCATTTT.

This clone occurred once. This rearrangement joins TRBV24-1 to TRBJ2-1; tentatively, D is TRBD1 or TRBD2 (6 bases each). The V end was cut by 11 bases, the J end by 4 bases, with 23 bases between. The CDR3 extends over 16 amino acids. Germline CDR1 and CDR2: KGHDR and SFDVKD. In DNA, the CDR3 is TGTGCCATCTCAAGGGGTGAGGGGGGATTATACAATGAGCAGTTCTTC. Translating it yields CAISRGEGGLYNEQFF.

CDR3 in amino acids: CASSQGLAAGINYEQYF. CDR3 bases: TGTGCCAGCAGCCAAGGGCTAGCGGCAGGCATTAACTACGAGCAGTACTTC. V usage is TRBV3-1 (or the pseudogene TRBV3-2) and J usage is TRBJ2-7, with TRBD2 matching over 7 bases. Germline V CDR1 and CDR2: LGHDT, YNNKEL (reference sequence). The CDR3 is 17 amino acids. The ends lost 1 base at V and 3 bases at J; junction bases unmatched: 12.

The chain is built from TRBV6-5 and TRBJ1-1; D is perhaps TRBD1 (5 bases). V shed 0 bases and J shed 3 bases, with 11 bases lying between them. This CDR3 has 15 amino acids. The germline gives CDR1 MNHEY, CDR2 SVGAGI. CDR3 bases: TGTGCCAGCAGTTACTCAAAATGGGGGGACACTGAAGCTTTCTTT. Translation: CASSYSKWGDTEAFF.

The DNA for the CDR3 is TGCAGCGTTGAGGAGGTTACTGAAGCTTTCTTT. Encoded protein: CSVEEVTEAFF. The V gene is TRBV29-1, the J gene TRBJ1-1; D is undetermined. V was cut by 3 bases and J by 5 bases, with 7 bases left in between. CDR1 and CDR2 from the germline V gene are SQVTM and ANQGSEA. The CDR3 runs to 11 residues.